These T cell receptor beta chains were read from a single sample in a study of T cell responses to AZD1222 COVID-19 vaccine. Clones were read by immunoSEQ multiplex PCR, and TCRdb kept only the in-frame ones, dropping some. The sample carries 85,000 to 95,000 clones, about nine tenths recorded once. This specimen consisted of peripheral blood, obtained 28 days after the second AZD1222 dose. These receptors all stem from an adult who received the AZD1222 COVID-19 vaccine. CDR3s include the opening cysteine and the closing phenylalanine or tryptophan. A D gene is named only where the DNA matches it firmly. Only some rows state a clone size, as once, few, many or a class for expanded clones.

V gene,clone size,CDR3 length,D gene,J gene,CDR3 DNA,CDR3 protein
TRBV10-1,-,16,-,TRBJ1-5,TGCGCCAGCAGTGATTATCCCCAGAGGAACGATCAGCCCCAGCATTTT,CASSDYPQRNDQPQHF
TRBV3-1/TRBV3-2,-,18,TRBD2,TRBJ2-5,TGTGCCAGCAGCCAAGGTCAAATGATGACTAGCCTATGGGAGACCCAGTACTTC,CASSQGQMMTSLWETQYF
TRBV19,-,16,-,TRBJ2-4,TGTGCCAGTAGTATCCAGGGGCCGACACCCAAAAACATTCAGTACTTC,CASSIQGPTPKNIQYF
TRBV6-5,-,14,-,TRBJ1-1,TGTGCCAGCAGTTACTCGATGAGGGGAACTGAAGCTTTCTTT,CASSYSMRGTEAFF
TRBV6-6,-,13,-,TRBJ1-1,TGTGCCAGCACCCAGGGACAACCGACTGAAGCTTTCTTT,CASTQGQPTEAFF
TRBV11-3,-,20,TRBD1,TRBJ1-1,TGTGCCAGCAGCTCATATCTACGGGGACAGTTCGGGGTTAGGGACACTGAAGCTTTCTTT,CASSSYLRGQFGVRDTEAFF
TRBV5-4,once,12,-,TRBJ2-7,TGTGCCAGCAGCCGGACAGACTACGAGCAGTACTTC,CASSRTDYEQYF
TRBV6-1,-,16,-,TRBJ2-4,TGTGCCAGCAGTGATAGCTCAGCGGCGGCCAAAAACATTCAGTACTTC,CASSDSSAAAKNIQYF
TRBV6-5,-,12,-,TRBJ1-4,TGTGCCAGCAGTTACGGTGGGGAAAAACTGTTTTTT,CASSYGGEKLFF
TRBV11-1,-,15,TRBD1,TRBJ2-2,TGTGCCAGCAGCACCGGACAGGGGTATATCGGGGAGCTGTTTTTT,CASSTGQGYIGELFF
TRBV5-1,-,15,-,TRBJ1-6,TGCGCCAGCAGCGAACAGGGATTAGGGAATTCACCCCTCCACTTT,CASSEQGLGNSPLHF
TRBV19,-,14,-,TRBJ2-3,TGTGCCAGTAGTATACTGGCGGGCACAGATACGCAGTATTTT,CASSILAGTDTQYF
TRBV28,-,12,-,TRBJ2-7,TGTGCCAGCCACGGGGGTCCCTACGAGCAGTACTTC,CASHGGPYEQYF
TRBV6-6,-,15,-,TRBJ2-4,TGTGCCAGCAGTTACTCGAACCAGCCCCCCGGTATTCAGTACTTC,CASSYSNQPPGIQYF
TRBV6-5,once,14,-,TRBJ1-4,TGTGCCAGTGCGAGGGGACCGATTAATGAAAAACTGTTTTTT,CASARGPINEKLFF
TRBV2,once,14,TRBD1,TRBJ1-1,TGTGCCAGCAGCGAAAGACAGGGTGGGGCTGAAGCTTTCTTT,CASSERQGGAEAFF
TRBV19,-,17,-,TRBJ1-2,TGTGCCAGTACCAATTTAATTAACAGTGGAGCTAACTATGGCTACACCTTC,CASTNLINSGANYGYTF
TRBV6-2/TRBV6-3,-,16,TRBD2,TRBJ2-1,TGTGCCAGCAGTTACGGCGGGGGGAACGCCTACAATGAGCAGTTCTTC,CASSYGGGNAYNEQFF
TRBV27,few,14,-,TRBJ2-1,TGTGCCAGCAGTTTGACTGGGGTGAACAATGAGCAGTTCTTC,CASSLTGVNNEQFF
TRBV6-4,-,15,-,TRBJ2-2,TGTGCCAGCAGTGACTACGGGGGGCCCACCGGGGAGCTGTTTTTT,CASSDYGGPTGELFF
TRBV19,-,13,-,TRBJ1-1,TGTGCCAGTAGTATCCCAGGGTACACTGAAGCTTTCTTT,CASSIPGYTEAFF
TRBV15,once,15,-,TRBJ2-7,TGTGCCACCAGCAGACCAAGCCATAGCTCCTACGAGCAGTACTTC,CATSRPSHSSYEQYF
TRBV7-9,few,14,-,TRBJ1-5,TGTGCCAGCAGCTTGGCCAACAGGAATCAGCCCCAGCATTTT,CASSLANRNQPQHF
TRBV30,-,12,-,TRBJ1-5,TGTGCCTGGAGGGGGGGGAATCAGCCCCAGCATTTT,CAWRGGNQPQHF
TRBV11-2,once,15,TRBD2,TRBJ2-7,TGTGCCAGCAGCTCCCTGGGGACTAGTGTGCACGAGCAGTACTTC,CASSSLGTSVHEQYF
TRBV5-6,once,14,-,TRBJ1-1,TGTGCCAGCAGTCGAGTGGGTCACGACACTGAAGCTTTCTTT,CASSRVGHDTEAFF
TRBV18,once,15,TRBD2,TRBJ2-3,TGTGCCAGCTCACCGGGACTAGCGGGGGCAGATACGCAGTATTTT,CASSPGLAGADTQYF
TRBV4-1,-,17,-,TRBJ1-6,TGCGCCAGCAGCCAAGAAGGTGGACCCTCCTATAATTCACCCCTCCACTTT,CASSQEGGPSYNSPLHF
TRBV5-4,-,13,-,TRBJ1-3,TGTGCCAGCAGTGGTGAGCCTGGAAACACCATATATTTT,CASSGEPGNTIYF
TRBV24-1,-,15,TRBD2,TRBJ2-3,TGTGCCACCAGTGCAAAGCGGGGGGGCCTTAGGGCGCAGTATTTT,CATSAKRGGLRAQYF
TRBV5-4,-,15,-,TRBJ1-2,TGTGCCAGCAGCTTGGGGTCAGGGAGGGACTATGGCTACACCTTC,CASSLGSGRDYGYTF
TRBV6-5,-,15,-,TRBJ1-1,TGTGCCAGCAGTTATGGTGGAGGGGCGTACACTGAAGCTTTCTTT,CASSYGGGAYTEAFF